Sequencing of this T cell receptor (beta chain) was carried out in a study of beta chain features in type 1 diabetes. Sequenced material consisted of expressed TCRB transcripts (all of the isolated RNA was reverse transcribed). There were approximately 3.7 million reads on average in the naive, central memory and regulatory T cell samples. The table came from immunoSEQ multiplex PCR; TCRdb's copy has only in-frame clones and leaves some out. The sample lists 300,000 or so clones, 7% to 9% occurring once. Using CD45RO/CCR7/CD25/CD127/CD95/CD27, CD4+ naive, central memory, regulatory and stem cell-like memory cells were sorted. Purity exceeding 95% was reached by all sorted populations. This sequence was found in a woman younger than 35 in good health. Sequencing was performed on central memory CD4+ T cells from blood.

This CDR3 is CASSLRAGDTEAFF. DNA of the CDR3: TGTGCCAGCAGCTTACGGGCAGGGGACACTGAAGCTTTCTTT. The V gene is TRBV7-9, the J gene TRBJ1-1; possibly TRBD1 for D (6 bases). This CDR3 contains 14 residues. In germline, CDR1 is SEHNR, CDR2 FQNEAQ (reference sequence). Trimming stripped 2 bases from V and 3 bases from J, with 10 bases between. Full variable domain (remainder filled in from reference TRBV7-9 and TRBJ1-1): DTGVSQNPRHKITKRGQNVTFRCDPISEHNRLYWYRQTLGQGPEFLTYFQNEAQLEKSRLLSDRFSAERPKGSFSTLEIQRTEQGDSAMYLCASSLRAGDTEAFFGQGTRLTVV.